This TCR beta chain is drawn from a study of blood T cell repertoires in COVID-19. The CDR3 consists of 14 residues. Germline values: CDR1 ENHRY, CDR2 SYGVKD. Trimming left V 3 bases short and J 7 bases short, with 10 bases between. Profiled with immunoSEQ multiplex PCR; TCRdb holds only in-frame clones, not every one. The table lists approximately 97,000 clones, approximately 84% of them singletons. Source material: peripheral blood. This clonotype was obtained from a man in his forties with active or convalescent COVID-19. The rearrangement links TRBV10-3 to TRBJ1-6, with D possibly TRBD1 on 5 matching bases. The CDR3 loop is CAISDPGRNSPLHF. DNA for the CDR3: TGTGCCATCAGTGACCCAGGGCGGAATTCACCCCTCCACTTT.